This entry lists 30 T cell receptor beta chains sequenced from one sample in a study of blood T cell repertoires in COVID-19. TCRdb's copy holds only in-frame clones and misses some; the assay was immunoSEQ multiplex PCR. Among roughly 140,000 clones listed, around 87% were seen once. Sequencing was performed on PBMCs or T cells enriched from blood (not recorded which). The receptors originated from a woman aged 30 to 39 with acute COVID-19.

J is TRBJ1-4 and V is TRBV30, with D perhaps TRBD1 (5 bases). The germline CDR1 and CDR2 sequences are GTSNPN and SVGIG (reference sequence). CDR3 length equals 14 residues. With 0 bases removed from V and 5 bases from J, the gap between germline ends came to 10 bases. CDR3 protein: CAWSVTGSNEKLFF. The DNA for the CDR3 is TGTGCCTGGAGTGTTACAGGCTCCAATGAAAAACTGTTTTTT.

The gene calls are TRBV3-1 (or the pseudogene TRBV3-2) and TRBJ2-3, with TRBD2 identical over 9 bases. The germline V gene has CDR1 LGHDT and CDR2 YNNKEL (reference sequence). The CDR3 runs 17 residues. The V gene end was trimmed by 0 bases and the J gene end by 2 bases; junction bases not matched to a gene: 6. Here the CDR3 reads CASSQDPLAGITDTQYF. CDR3 sequence (DNA): TGTGCCAGCAGCCAAGACCCCCTAGCGGGAATCACAGATACGCAGTATTTT.

The chain joins TRBV7-2 to TRBJ1-2, with TRBD1 identical over 10 bases. J gave up 2 bases and V 0 bases, and 9 bases lay outside the gene matches. The CDR3 sequence is 18 residues long. Germline CDR1 SGHTA, CDR2 FQGNSA. As DNA, the CDR3 is TGTGCCAGCAGCTTAGCCCCCCGCGGGACAGGGGCAAACTATGGCTACACCTTC. Its translation: CASSLAPRGTGANYGYTF.

The chain has TRBV7-2 and TRBJ2-2, with D hard to call. Germline V gives CDR1 SGHTA, CDR2 FQGNSA. Trimming cost V 2 bases and J 6 bases, with 13 bases left between them. The CDR3 has 15 amino acids. In DNA, the CDR3 is TGTGCCAGCAGCTTATCTCCCAGGTTCGCCGGGGAGCTGTTTTTT. Translated: CASSLSPRFAGELFF.

The genes are TRBV19 and TRBJ2-1; D is uncertain. Trimming left V 6 bases short and J 8 bases short, with 17 bases between. Germline CDR1 reads LNHDA; CDR2 reads SQIVND (reference sequence). CDR3 length: 14 amino acids. DNA for the CDR3: TGTGCCAGTAGCGACGGCGGTTTCGGCGATGAGCAGTTCTTC. It is translated as CASSDGGFGDEQFF. Supplemented by reference TRBV19 and TRBJ2-1, the full variable domain reads DGGITQSPKYLFRKEGQNVTLSCEQNLNHDAMYWYRQDPGQGLRLIYYSQIVNDFQKGDIAEGYSVSREKKESFPLTVTSAQKNPTAFYLCASSDGGFGDEQFFGPGTRLTVL.

The chain recombines TRBV7-3 with TRBJ2-3, with 12 positions matching TRBD2. This CDR3 has 16 amino acids. Germline-derived CDR1 and CDR2 are SGHTA and FQGTGA. The junction had 6 bases not matched to a gene; V was cut back by 2 bases and J by 6 bases. The CDR3 loop is CASSLLRLAGGDTQYF. The CDR3 DNA sequence: TGTGCCAGCAGCTTACTTCGTCTAGCGGGAGGGGATACGCAGTATTTT.

V usage is TRBV5-1 and J usage is TRBJ2-2, with 8 bases that match TRBD2. The length of the CDR3 is 17 residues. Germline loops: CDR1 SGHRS, CDR2 YFSETQ. J gave up 2 bases and V 4 bases, and 10 bases lay outside the gene matches. The CDR3 DNA reads as TGCGCCAGCAGCCCCCCCTTACTAGCGGACAACACCGGGGAGCTGTTTTTT. Translating it yields CASSPPLLADNTGELFF.

This clone showed up just once. The chain has TRBV10-3 and TRBJ1-1; a possible D gene is TRBD1 (5 bases). V was trimmed by 1 base and J by 5 bases, leaving 8 bases between them. CDR3 size: 13 residues. Germline values: CDR1 ENHRY, CDR2 SYGVKD. The CDR3 DNA reads TGTGCCATCAGTGAGTTACAGGTAACTGAAGCTTTCTTT. This codes for CAISELQVTEAFF.

The chain joins TRBV7-2 to TRBJ1-2, with TRBD1 identical over 8 bases. The CDR3 is made up of 15 amino acids. Per the germline V gene, CDR1 is SGHTA and CDR2 is FQGNSA. The V segment lost 1 base and the J segment 11 bases; nucleotides outside the gene matches: 12. The CDR3 nucleotides are TGTGCCAGCAGCTTAGACCCCAGGGGGCGCGAGATGTACACCTTC. This sequence encodes CASSLDPRGREMYTF. Filled out from reference TRBV7-2 and TRBJ1-2, the complete variable domain reads GAGVSQSPSNKVTEKGKDVELRCDPISGHTALYWYRQSLGQGLEFLIYFQGNSAPDKSGLPSDRFSAERTGGSVSTLTIQRTQQEDSAVYLCASSLDPRGREMYTFGSGTRLTVV.

The chain combines TRBV15 with TRBJ2-7, with unresolved D. The CDR3 runs to 13 residues. V dropped 5 bases and J dropped 0 bases, with 8 bases sitting between them. Germline CDR1 reads LNHNV; CDR2 reads YYDKDF (reference sequence). The chain's CDR3 is CATSAGTSYEQYF. In nucleotides, the CDR3 is TGTGCCACCAGCGCAGGAACCTCCTACGAGCAGTACTTC.

This chain uses TRBV10-3 with TRBJ1-1; a possible D gene is TRBD1 (6 bases). CDR1 is ENHRY and CDR2 is SYGVKD in the germline V gene. This CDR3 is built from 16 residues. V lost 0 bases and J lost 5, with 16 bases in between. This CDR3 is CAISESTGRGGTEAFF. The DNA of the CDR3 is TGTGCCATCAGTGAGTCAACAGGGCGGGGGGGAACTGAAGCTTTCTTT.

This chain links TRBV7-9 with TRBJ2-7; TRBD2 matches 8 bases. Germline V lookup: CDR1 SEHNR, CDR2 FQNEAQ (reference sequence). V shed 4 bases, J shed 3 bases, and the junction held 8 bases outside the gene matches. CDR3 size: 15 residues. DNA for the CDR3: TGTGCCAGCAGCTCCAAGCGGGGGCCCTACTACGAGCAGTACTTC. This sequence encodes CASSSKRGPYYEQYF. The entire variable domain, with the rest obtained from reference TRBV7-9 and TRBJ2-7, is as follows: DTGVSQNPRHKITKRGQNVTFRCDPISEHNRLYWYRQTLGQGPEFLTYFQNEAQLEKSRLLSDRFSAERPKGSFSTLEIQRTEQGDSAMYLCASSSKRGPYYEQYFGPGTRLTVT.

V is TRBV25-1 and J is TRBJ2-3; 10 bases align to TRBD1. This CDR3 comprises 16 residues. Germline assignment: CDR1 MGHDK and CDR2 SYGVNS. The V gene end was trimmed by 8 bases and the J gene end by 11 bases; junction bases not matched to a gene: 19. DNA of the CDR3: TGTGCCAGCCAGAAGGTGGGACAGGGGCCCTCGAAGGAGCAGTATTTT. This codes for CASQKVGQGPSKEQYF.

This chain connects TRBV28 to TRBJ1-2; a weak D match, TRBD1 (5 bases). This CDR3 contains 15 residues. CDR1 is MDHEN and CDR2 is SYDVKM in the germline V gene. V was clipped by 4 bases and J by 4 bases, with 16 bases between them. In DNA form, the CDR3 reads TGTGCCAGCAGTTCCCTGGGGCAGGGTGGCTATGGCTACACCTTC. It codes for CASSSLGQGGYGYTF.

Of note for this clone: Other DNA sequences from this sample encode an identical CDR3 as well. This rearrangement joins TRBV28 to TRBJ1-2; D uncertain. V was trimmed by 4 bases and J by 5 bases, leaving 5 bases between them. CDR3 length: 11 amino acids. Per germline, CDR1 MDHEN and CDR2 SYDVKM. This CDR3 reads CASSSVYGYTF. CDR3 nucleotides: TGTGCCAGCAGTTCCGTATATGGCTACACCTTC.

This clone came up once. This chain joins TRBV30 and TRBJ1-3; D perhaps matches TRBD1 (5 bases). This CDR3 region has 15 residues. Trimming took 2 bases from V and 0 from J, leaving 11 bases between them. Germline-derived CDR1 and CDR2 are GTSNPN and SVGIG (reference sequence). CDR3: CAWSRQFPSGNTIYF. In nucleotides, the CDR3 is TGTGCCTGGAGTAGACAGTTTCCCTCTGGAAACACCATATATTTT. Full variable domain (remainder filled in from reference TRBV30 and TRBJ1-3): SQTIHQWPATLVQPVGSPLSLECTVEGTSNPNLYWYRQAAGRGLQLLFYSVGIGQISSEVPQNLSASRPQDRQFILSSKKLLLSDSGFYLCAWSRQFPSGNTIYFGEGSWLTVV.

V usage is TRBV28 and J usage is TRBJ2-7; TRBD2 matches at 12 bases. The CDR3 totals 18 residues. CDR1 is MDHEN and CDR2 is SYDVKM in the germline V gene. The junction had 17 bases not matched to a gene; V was cut back by 7 bases and J by 4 bases. The CDR3 loop reads CASTPGGLAGGKDYEQYF. Written as DNA, the CDR3 is TGTGCCAGCACCCCAGGGGGGCTAGCGGGAGGGAAAGATTACGAGCAGTACTTC.

The chain joins TRBV18 to TRBJ2-2; tentatively, D is TRBD1 (6 bases). Germline CDR1 KGHSH, CDR2 LQKENI. V lost 6 bases to trimming and J lost 6 bases, with 23 bases between them. The CDR3 has 17 amino acids. The CDR3 sequence is CASSRLRTDFFAGELFF. The CDR3 coding sequence is TGTGCCAGCTCCCGACTGCGGACAGATTTTTTCGCCGGGGAGCTGTTTTTT.

V gene TRBV28 combines with J gene TRBJ1-3; 11 nucleotides align to TRBD1. Germline V gene sequence: CDR1 MDHEN, CDR2 SYDVKM. The CDR3 is made up of 17 amino acids. J was trimmed by 2 bases and V by 6 bases; bases with no gene match: 9. The CDR3 coding sequence is TGTGCCAGCAGCGATAGGACAGGGGGCCTGCCTGGAAACACCATATATTTT. Protein: CASSDRTGGLPGNTIYF.

V is TRBV12-2 and J is TRBJ2-7; TRBD2 reflects the table's D call only, with no check against the DNA. TRBV12-2 is recorded as a pseudogene. The CDR3 runs to 17 residues. The CDR3 bases are TGTGCAAGTCGCCCACGGGGACTAGCGGGAGACCCCTACGAGCAGTACTTC. Translated: CASRPRGLAGDPYEQYF.

V and J are TRBV28 and TRBJ2-3, with 7 bases that match TRBD1. The CDR3 has 15 residues. Germline V CDR1 and CDR2: MDHEN, SYDVKM. The trim removed 6 bases at V and 0 bases at J, leaving 6 bases unmatched. The DNA for the CDR3 is TGTGCCAGCAGCCTAGGGGGACAGAGCACAGATACGCAGTATTTT. Translated, it gives CASSLGGQSTDTQYF. The whole variable domain, remainder taken from reference TRBV28 and TRBJ2-3, is DVKVTQSSRYLVKRTGEKVFLECVQDMDHENMFWYRQDPGLGLRLIYFSYDVKMKEKGDIPEGYSVSREKKERFSLILESASTNQTSMYLCASSLGGQSTDTQYFGPGTRLTVL.

The chain is built from TRBV28 and TRBJ1-6; D ambiguous. CDR1 and CDR2 (germline): MDHEN, SYDVKM. V lost 8 bases and J 7 bases, leaving 12 bases between the germline ends. The CDR3 runs to 13 residues. CDR3 amino acids: CASGGLLNSPLHF. CDR3 nucleotides: TGTGCCAGCGGAGGGCTGCTGAATTCACCCCTCCACTTT. Variable domain in full (rest from reference TRBV28 and TRBJ1-6): DVKVTQSSRYLVKRTGEKVFLECVQDMDHENMFWYRQDPGLGLRLIYFSYDVKMKEKGDIPEGYSVSREKKERFSLILESASTNQTSMYLCASGGLLNSPLHFGNGTRLTVT.

The chain employs TRBV24-1 and TRBJ1-5; D not certain. The CDR3 covers 14 residues. Deletions cut 4 bases from V and 3 bases from J, with 9 bases between. Per germline, CDR1 KGHDR and CDR2 SFDVKD. As DNA, the CDR3 is TGTGCCACCAGTGACCATCAGGTCAATCAGCCCCAGCATTTT. This translates into CATSDHQVNQPQHF.

The chain joins TRBV24-1 to TRBJ2-3; 7 bases fit TRBD2. J was trimmed by 2 bases and V by 4 bases; bases with no gene match: 5. This CDR3 has 15 residues. From germline, CDR1 is KGHDR and CDR2 SFDVKD. The CDR3 sequence: CATSETGGDTDTQYF. In nucleotides, the CDR3 is TGTGCCACCAGTGAGACGGGGGGAGACACAGATACGCAGTATTTT.

The chain couples TRBV12-3 or TRBV12-4 to TRBJ1-2; a weak D match, TRBD1 (6 bases). V lost 5 bases and J 8 bases, leaving 15 bases between the germline ends. CDR3 length equals 13 residues. In DNA form, the CDR3 reads TGTGCCAGCAGTCCGACGACAGGTTGGGGCTACACCTTC. Its protein product is CASSPTTGWGYTF.

This rearrangement joins TRBV25-1 to TRBJ1-1, with 11 bases that match TRBD1. V dropped 5 bases and J dropped 3; count of bases not matched to a gene: 5. CDR1 and CDR2 (germline): MGHDK, SYGVNS. This CDR3 contains 15 residues. CDR3 in DNA: TGTGCCAGCAGTTACCCGGGACAGGGGGACACTGAAGCTTTCTTT. This translates into CASSYPGQGDTEAFF.

J is TRBJ2-1 and V is TRBV27, with a tentative D call TRBD2 (6 bases). The V and J ends lost 7 bases and 4 bases respectively, with 23 bases between them. Per germline, CDR1 MNHEY and CDR2 SMNVEV (reference sequence). This CDR3 has 17 amino acids. The CDR3: CASMTTVGRFSYNEQFF. The CDR3 bases are TGTGCCAGCATGACAACCGTGGGGAGGTTTTCTTACAATGAGCAGTTCTTC.

The chain joins TRBV21-1 to TRBJ2-1; TRBD2 is taken as the D call from the table, unchecked against the DNA. TRBV21-1 is reported as a pseudogene. The CDR3 sequence is 16 residues long. In DNA form, the CDR3 reads TGTGCCAGCAGCAAAGATATTAGCGGGATTTATAGTGAGCAGTTCTTC. Encoded protein: CASSKDISGIYSEQFF.

Turning to this clone: A read error may produce the germline difference seen at one junction end. The rearrangement joins TRBV5-8 to TRBJ2-7; D is undetermined. The CDR3 loop spans 11 amino acids. Germline CDR1 reads SGHTS; CDR2 reads YDEGEE. The CDR3 is CASSLVATRVF. In DNA, the CDR3 is TGTGCCAGCAGCTTGGTTGCCACTCGGGTATTC.

V and J are TRBV11-2 and TRBJ1-1; TRBD1 might be the D (5 bases). The V gene lost 5 bases and the J gene lost 1 base, with 11 bases spanning the gap. CDR3 length: 14 amino acids. CDR1 is SGHAT and CDR2 is FQNNGV in the germline V gene. The CDR3 bases are TGTGCCAGCAGCCGTCAGGGATCGAACACTGAAGCTTTCTTT. The encoded protein is CASSRQGSNTEAFF.